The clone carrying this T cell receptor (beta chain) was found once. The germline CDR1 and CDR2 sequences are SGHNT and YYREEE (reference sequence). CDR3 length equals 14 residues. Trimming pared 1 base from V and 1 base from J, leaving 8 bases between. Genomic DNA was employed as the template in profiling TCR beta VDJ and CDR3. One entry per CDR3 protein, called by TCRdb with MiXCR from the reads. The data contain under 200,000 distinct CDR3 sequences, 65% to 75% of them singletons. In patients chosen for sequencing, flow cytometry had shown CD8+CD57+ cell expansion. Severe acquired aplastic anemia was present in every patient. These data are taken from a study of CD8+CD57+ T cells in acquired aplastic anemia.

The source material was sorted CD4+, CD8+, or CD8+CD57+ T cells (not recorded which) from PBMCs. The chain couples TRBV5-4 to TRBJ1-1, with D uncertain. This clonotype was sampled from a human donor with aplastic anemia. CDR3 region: CASSLINENTEAFF. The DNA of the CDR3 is TGTGCCAGCAGCTTGATCAACGAGAACACTGAAGCTTTCTTT.